These 20 T cell receptor beta chains originate from one sample sequenced in a study of blood T cell repertoires in COVID-19. Assay: immunoSEQ multiplex PCR; the TCRdb copy retains only in-frame clones and omits some. The sample lists about 370,000 clones; 75% to 90% were seen once. The sequencing input was PBMCs or T cells enriched from blood (not recorded which). These receptor sequences come from a man aged 18-30 years who had recovered from COVID-19.

This chain links TRBV7-3 with TRBJ2-7, with TRBD1 as a possible D gene (6 bases). Trimming took off 2 bases at V and 2 bases at J, with 13 bases between the two ends. Germline assignment: CDR1 SGHTA and CDR2 FQGTGA. This CDR3 has 15 amino acids. The DNA of the CDR3 is TGTGCCAGCAGCTTAGCGTCAGGGGACCCCTACGAGCAGTACTTC. The encoded protein is CASSLASGDPYEQYF.

The rearrangement uses TRBV5-1 and TRBJ2-7; TRBD1 agrees at 9 bases. Per germline, CDR1 SGHRS and CDR2 YFSETQ. Trimming removed 0 bases from V and 6 bases from J; junction bases left unmatched: 10. This CDR3 has 16 amino acids. This CDR3 is CASSLAAGTGFSEQYF. The DNA of the CDR3 is TGCGCCAGCAGCTTGGCTGCCGGGACAGGGTTCTCCGAGCAGTACTTC.

The chain is built from TRBV25-1 and TRBJ1-1; possibly TRBD1 for D (6 bases). Germline values: CDR1 MGHDK, CDR2 SYGVNS. Trimming stripped 3 bases from V and 14 bases from J, with 13 bases between. CDR3 length: 11 residues. This CDR3 is CASSDGTRIFF. Written as DNA, the CDR3 is TGTGCCAGCAGTGACGGGACACGGATCTTCTTT.

J is TRBJ2-4 and V is TRBV7-9; 7 bases map to TRBD2. V was clipped by 5 bases and J by 7 bases; unmatched bases: 11. The germline gives CDR1 SEHNR, CDR2 FQNEAQ (reference sequence). The CDR3 loop spans 15 amino acids. The CDR3 sequence is CASSPAGREYNIQYF. Here the CDR3 DNA reads TGTGCCAGCAGCCCGGCGGGGCGGGAGTACAACATTCAGTACTTC.

This clone came up a few times. The J gene is TRBJ1-1, the V gene TRBV7-2; maybe TRBD1 (6 bases). This CDR3 region has 14 residues. Trimming took 5 bases from V and 6 from J, leaving 16 bases between them. From germline, CDR1 is SGHTA and CDR2 FQGNSA. The CDR3 DNA follows: TGTGCCAGCAGCCCACCAGGCAGGGGCGCTGAAGCTTTCTTT. Protein product: CASSPPGRGAEAFF.

This chain uses TRBV2 with TRBJ2-5; TRBD1 matches at 8 bases. V dropped 8 bases and J dropped 5; count of bases not matched to a gene: 7. CDR1 is SNHLY and CDR2 is FYNNEI in the germline V gene. This CDR3 comprises 13 residues. This CDR3 is CASAQDRAETQYF. In DNA, the CDR3 is TGTGCCAGCGCTCAGGACAGGGCGGAGACCCAGTACTTC.

This chain links TRBV20-1 with TRBJ1-1; D call uncertain. CDR1 is DFQATT, CDR2 SNEGSKA, per germline (reference sequence). The CDR3 has 11 amino acids. V was trimmed by 7 bases and J by 6 bases, leaving 12 bases between them. CDR3 sequence: CSGAPMAEAFF. CDR3 DNA: TGCAGTGGAGCCCCCATGGCTGAAGCTTTCTTT.

The chain links TRBV18 to TRBJ2-5; D not resolved. The V end lost 0 bases, the J end lost 1 base, and 6 bases lay between the germline ends. The V gene's germline CDR1 is KGHSH and CDR2 LQKENI. There are 14 residues in the CDR3. The CDR3 region is CASSPPSVQETQYF. The CDR3 nucleotides are TGTGCCAGCTCACCACCGTCCGTCCAAGAGACCCAGTACTTC.

The V and J genes are TRBV7-9 and TRBJ2-5; perhaps TRBD2 as D (6 bases). Deletions cut 2 bases from V and 5 bases from J, with 15 bases between. The CDR3 totals 15 residues. CDR1 is SEHNR, CDR2 FQNEAQ, per germline (reference sequence). CDR3 loop: CASSLRDGSHETQYF. The CDR3 DNA is TGTGCCAGCAGCTTAAGAGACGGGAGTCACGAGACCCAGTACTTC. The full variable domain, rest sourced from reference TRBV7-9 and TRBJ2-5, is DTGVSQNPRHKITKRGQNVTFRCDPISEHNRLYWYRQTLGQGPEFLTYFQNEAQLEKSRLLSDRFSAERPKGSFSTLEIQRTEQGDSAMYLCASSLRDGSHETQYFGPGTRLLVL.

This clone came up once. Here the CDR3 omits its conserved ending phenylalanine or tryptophan, so a read error is the likely source. No DNA is shown, since the ends of the CDR3 on it are uncertain; the CDR3 is the one TCRdb lists. The V and J genes are TRBV21-1 and TRBJ2-3; TRBD2, as called in the table, went unchecked against the DNA. TRBV21-1 is noted as a pseudogene. Inclusive of both ends, the CDR3 amounts to 13 amino acids. The chain's CDR3 is CASSPQRPQETLA.

The chain joins TRBV18 to TRBJ1-3; D remains unclear. The germline V and J ends were trimmed by 3 bases and 0 bases, with 12 bases remaining between them. The CDR3 spans 16 residues. CDR1 is KGHSH, CDR2 LQKENI, per germline. Here the CDR3 DNA reads TGTGCCAGCTCACCGAGGGAGGCTTCCTCTGGAAACACCATATATTTT. It yields the protein CASSPREASSGNTIYF.

The rearrangement joins TRBV2 to TRBJ2-7, with 9 bases identical to TRBD2. Germline V lookup: CDR1 SNHLY, CDR2 FYNNEI. Trimming at V came to 8 bases and at J to 2 bases, leaving 4 bases not matched to a gene. The CDR3 length is 13 residues. CDR3 sequence: CASEGLAAYEQYF. For the CDR3, the DNA is TGTGCCAGCGAGGGACTAGCCGCCTACGAGCAGTACTTC.

The J gene is TRBJ2-7, the V gene TRBV5-1; 11 bases are shared with TRBD2. This CDR3 comprises 14 residues. CDR1 and CDR2 (germline): SGHRS, YFSETQ. V was pared by 5 bases and J by 3 bases, with 4 bases of the junction left unmatched. CDR3 in amino acids: CASSPGTSGYEQYF. CDR3 DNA: TGCGCCAGCAGTCCCGGGACTAGCGGCTACGAGCAGTACTTC.

V gene TRBV5-8 combines with J gene TRBJ1-2; perhaps TRBD1 as D (6 bases). V gave up 5 bases and J gave up 4 bases, with 15 bases separating them. This CDR3 spans 14 amino acids. Germline lookup yields CDR1 SGHTS and CDR2 YDEGEE. In DNA, the CDR3 is TGTGCCAGCAGTTCGGGGGGCCTGGGCTATGGCTACACCTTC. This translates into CASSSGGLGYGYTF.

V usage is TRBV23-1 and J usage is TRBJ1-5; 8 bases align to TRBD1. TRBV23-1 is annotated as an ORF whose role is uncertain. V shed 0 bases, J shed 4 bases, and the junction held 5 bases outside the gene matches. The CDR3 loop spans 16 amino acids. CDR3 amino acids: CASSQSRYRGNQPQHF. The CDR3 DNA is TGCGCCAGCAGTCAATCACGTTACAGGGGGAATCAGCCCCAGCATTTT.

This clone occurred once. This chain uses TRBV27 with TRBJ1-2; 7 nucleotides agree with TRBD1. This CDR3 comprises 16 residues. Germline V gene lookup returns CDR1 MNHEY and CDR2 SMNVEV (reference sequence). V was pared by 5 bases and J by 6 bases, with 15 bases of the junction left unmatched. The CDR3 spells CASSPTGWRAADGYTF. The CDR3 DNA reads as TGTGCCAGCAGTCCGACAGGGTGGAGAGCAGCGGATGGCTACACCTTC.

The chain joins TRBV20-1 to TRBJ1-1, with D maybe TRBD1 (6 bases). The CDR3 has 11 amino acids. The germline CDR1 and CDR2 sequences are DFQATT and SNEGSKA (reference sequence). Trimming took off 3 bases at V and 11 bases at J, with 13 bases between the two ends. The CDR3 here is CSASGQGFAFF. The CDR3 nucleotides are TGCAGTGCTAGTGGGCAGGGGTTCGCTTTCTTT.

This chain uses TRBV20-1 with TRBJ2-2; TRBD1 agrees at 7 bases. CDR3 length equals 14 residues. Trimming removed 3 bases from V and 7 bases from J; junction bases left unmatched: 8. The germline CDR1 and CDR2 sequences are DFQATT and SNEGSKA (reference sequence). The CDR3 loop reads CSASRAGGDGELFF. CDR3 DNA sequence: TGCAGTGCTAGTCGGGCAGGGGGTGACGGGGAGCTGTTTTTT.

The chain uses TRBV5-1 and TRBJ1-2, with D possibly matching TRBD1 (5 bases). Trimming removed 1 base at V and 6 bases at J, with 10 bases between. This CDR3 has 13 amino acids. In germline, CDR1 is SGHRS, CDR2 YFSETQ. The CDR3, as DNA: TGCGCCAGCAGCTTGCGGGGGGTGAATGGCTACACCTTC. This gives the protein CASSLRGVNGYTF.

This chain connects TRBV19 to TRBJ1-2; TRBD1 matches 7 bases. Germline trimming cut 5 bases from V and 1 base from J; bases unmatched to any gene: 7. The CDR3 covers 15 residues. Germline CDR1 is LNHDA and CDR2 is SQIVND (reference sequence). CDR3: CASSRDREINYGYTF. Here the CDR3 DNA reads TGTGCCAGTAGTCGGGACAGAGAAATTAACTATGGCTACACCTTC.